The TCR beta chain under discussion was sequenced for a study of T cell responses to AZD1222 COVID-19 vaccine. General observations from the study: As reported, nearly half of all spike-specific TCRs target variant regions that are unmutated.

Profiling relied on immunoSEQ multiplex PCR, and the TCRdb table lists in-frame clones only, not all of them. The sample shows 100,000 or so clones, 90% to 95% of them seen only once. Points on this clone: Its specificity is unknown.

The CDR3 sequence is 17 residues long. V shed 4 bases and J 3 bases; nucleotides not matched to a gene: 13. Germline lookup yields CDR1 SGHRS and CDR2 YFSETQ. The sample here was peripheral blood, taken 28 days after the second AZD1222 dose. The sequence was collected from an adult who received the AZD1222 COVID-19 vaccine. This chain joins TRBV5-1 and TRBJ2-5; TRBD2 matches 9 bases. The CDR3 bases are TGCGCCAGCAGCCCAAGGGCGGCGGGGGGGCCTGAAGAGACCCAGTACTTC. This codes for CASSPRAAGGPEETQYF.